These 30 T cell receptor beta chains were sequenced from one sample in a study of response to subunit inactivated influenza vaccine. MiXCR, run by TCRdb on the RT-PCR reads, gives a single entry per CDR3 protein. This sample has roughly 500,000 distinct CDR3 sequences; 16% occur once, and the top ten carry roughly 3.1%. This specimen was CD4+ T cells sorted from PBMCs, taken roughly 24 months after vaccination. These TCRs come from a man aged 50-75 years who received an inactivated influenza vaccine.

This clonotype has only a few counts. The rearrangement links TRBV14 to TRBJ2-6; D not resolved. The CDR3 loop spans 13 amino acids. The ends were cut back, 2 bases at V and 2 bases at J, with 1 base in the middle. Germline CDR1 is SGHDN and CDR2 is FVKESK. For the CDR3, the DNA is TGTGCCAGCAGCCAACCTGGGGCCAACGTCCTGACTTTC. Translation gives CASSQPGANVLTF.

This chain links TRBV5-1 with TRBJ2-3; the match to TRBD2 covers 7 bases. Trimming cost V 9 bases and J 2 bases; bases outside gene matches: 15. The CDR3 consists of 16 residues. Germline-derived CDR1 and CDR2 are SGHRS and YFSETQ. The CDR3 reads CATSPGGTIVTDTQYF. CDR3 DNA: TGCGCCACCTCACCAGGAGGGACTATTGTCACAGATACGCAGTATTTT.

The chain is built from TRBV11-2 and TRBJ2-7, with D hard to call. Germline V CDR1 and CDR2: SGHAT, FQNNGV. The CDR3 runs to 13 residues. Trimming cost V 0 bases and J 6 bases, with 9 bases left between them. This CDR3 reads CASSLDYSAEQYF. In DNA form, the CDR3 reads TGTGCCAGCAGCTTAGATTACAGCGCCGAGCAGTACTTC.

The CDR3 coding sequence is TGTGCCAGCAGTTACTCGAGGCCCCAAACAGGGAGGTCCTACGAGCAGTACTTC. Translated: CASSYSRPQTGRSYEQYF. The chain combines TRBV6-5 with TRBJ2-7; D might be TRBD1 or TRBD2, each matching 6 bases. This CDR3 has 18 amino acids. Germline CDR1 and CDR2: MNHEY and SVGAGI. Trimming stripped 0 bases from V and 1 base from J, with 19 bases between.

The chain carries TRBV2 and TRBJ1-2, with D perhaps matching TRBD1 (6 bases). The CDR3 has 12 residues. The V end was cut by 10 bases, the J end by 3 bases, with 12 bases between. The germline V gene has CDR1 SNHLY and CDR2 FYNNEI. The CDR3 loop reads CATTRQDYGYTF. CDR3 DNA: TGTGCCACTACCCGACAGGACTATGGCTACACCTTC.

The V gene is TRBV4-3, the J gene TRBJ2-2, with 8 bases aligning to TRBD2. J lost 6 bases, V lost 0 bases, and 3 bases had no gene match. There are 15 residues in the CDR3. CDR1 and CDR2 (germline): LGHNA, YSLEER. The CDR3 region is CASSQEAGVPGELFF. CDR3 nucleotides: TGCGCCAGCAGCCAAGAAGCGGGAGTTCCCGGGGAGCTGTTTTTT.

This clonotype was counted only a few times. The chain carries TRBV6-2 or TRBV6-3 and TRBJ2-1; 11 nucleotides line up with TRBD2. This CDR3 is 17 amino acids long. Unmatched junction bases numbered 7, after V lost 0 bases and J lost 6 bases. Germline values: CDR1 MNHEY, CDR2 SVGEGT. CDR3 DNA: TGTGCCAGCAGTTACTCTAGCGGGAGGGCCCAGGGCAATGAGCAGTTCTTC. This translates into CASSYSSGRAQGNEQFF.

The sample holds a few counts of this clonotype. This chain links TRBV12-3 or TRBV12-4 with TRBJ2-7, with D unresolved. V lost 3 bases, J lost 3 bases, and 27 bases lay in between. This CDR3 region has 19 residues. The CDR3 region is CASSFSAWEQRKGNYEQYF. CDR3 DNA: TGTGCCAGCAGTTTTTCTGCATGGGAACAACGGAAAGGAAACTACGAGCAGTACTTC.

This clonotype has more than one count but fewer than ten. The rearrangement links TRBV3-1 to TRBJ1-1; weak D call: TRBD1 (5 bases). The CDR3 totals 12 residues. Looked up from germline, CDR1 is LGHDT and CDR2 is YNNKEL (reference sequence). Trimming cost V 7 bases and J 4 bases, with 10 bases left between them. DNA of the CDR3: TGTGCCAGCAAATCTGGGGGCACTGAAGCTTTCTTT. The encoded protein is CASKSGGTEAFF.

In its sample, this clonotype was seen a few times. The chain links TRBV28 to TRBJ1-2, with 11 nucleotides matching TRBD1. This CDR3 is 16 amino acids long. V shed 8 bases, J shed 5 bases, and the junction held 13 bases outside the gene matches. Germline CDR1 MDHEN, CDR2 SYDVKM. Here the CDR3 DNA reads TGTGCCAGCGAAACCCGACCGGGACAGGGGGATTATGGCTACACCTTC. It encodes CASETRPGQGDYGYTF.

This clonotype was seen only a few times. The rearrangement uses TRBV3-1 and TRBJ1-1; D remains unclear. The CDR3 has 16 amino acids. V lost 2 bases and J lost 0, with 13 bases in between. CDR1 LGHDT and CDR2 YNNKEL come from the germline V gene (reference sequence). CDR3 sequence reads: CASSQPGSAMNTEAFF. The CDR3 DNA reads TGTGCCAGCAGCCAACCCGGCTCAGCCATGAACACTGAAGCTTTCTTT.

The rearrangement joins TRBV10-3 to TRBJ2-1; possible D gene TRBD2, 6 bases. V was clipped by 3 bases and J by 10 bases, with 16 bases between them. This CDR3 region has 14 residues. Germline loops: CDR1 ENHRY, CDR2 SYGVKD. The CDR3 coding sequence is TGTGCCATCAGTGAACTGTCTGGGCGGGGCGAGCAGTTCTTC. It is translated as CAISELSGRGEQFF.

This clonotype was detected a few times. The gene calls are TRBV2 and TRBJ2-1; no definite D call. Trimming took off 8 bases at V and 15 bases at J, with 20 bases between the two ends. The CDR3 runs 12 residues. The germline V gene has CDR1 SNHLY and CDR2 FYNNEI. In nucleotides, the CDR3 is TGTGCCAGCTCCCCTATCGGGTATCCGGGGTTCTTC. As protein: CASSPIGYPGFF. The full variable domain, rest sourced from reference TRBV2 and TRBJ2-1, is EPEVTQTPSHQVTQMGQEVILRCVPISNHLYFYWYRQILGQKVEFLVSFYNNEISEKSEIFDDQFSVERPDGSNFTLKIRSTKLEDSAMYFCASSPIGYPGFFGPGTRLTVL.

The chain uses TRBV29-1 and TRBJ2-3; the match to TRBD1 covers 10 bases. The germline V gene has CDR1 SQVTM and CDR2 ANQGSEA. The CDR3 length is 15 residues. DNA of the CDR3: TGCGCAGGGTCGGGACAGGGGCATGGTCGGGATACGCAGTATTTT. Translation: CAGSGQGHGRDTQYF.

V is TRBV28 and J is TRBJ1-2, with 10 nucleotides matching TRBD1. With 6 bases clipped from V and 4 bases from J, the junction kept 11 bases outside the gene matches. The CDR3 is 16 amino acids. The germline gives CDR1 MDHEN, CDR2 SYDVKM. CDR3 nucleotide sequence: TGTGCCAGCAGCCCCGCCGGGACAGGGGTGGCCTATGGCTACACCTTC. Protein: CASSPAGTGVAYGYTF.

This clonotype was found a few times. The CDR3 loop is CATSSDRGVYEQYF. The CDR3 nucleotides read TGTGCCACCAGCAGCGACAGGGGTGTGTACGAGCAGTACTTC. The chain couples TRBV15 to TRBJ2-7; TRBD1 matches at 8 bases. This CDR3 has 14 residues. CDR1 LNHNV and CDR2 YYDKDF come from the germline V gene (reference sequence). After removal of 3 bases from V and 4 bases from J, the junction contained 5 bases not matched to a gene.

This clonotype was counted a few times. The CDR3 loop is CASYRDTLAEAFF. CDR3 DNA: TGTGCCAGCTATCGGGACACCTTGGCTGAAGCTTTCTTT. The V gene is TRBV28, the J gene TRBJ1-1, with D possibly TRBD1 on 6 matching bases. With 8 bases removed from V and 6 bases from J, the gap between germline ends came to 16 bases. The CDR3 extends over 13 amino acids. Germline values: CDR1 MDHEN, CDR2 SYDVKM.

A note on this clonotype: At one boundary the junction diverges from the germline segment, which might be a read error. The V gene is TRBV7-7, the J gene TRBJ2-7, with D unresolved. The germline CDR1 and CDR2 sequences are SSHAT and FNYEAQ (reference sequence). The CDR3 is 10 amino acids. The CDR3, as DNA: TGTGCTAGCAGCCTGGATAAGCAGTACTTC. Protein product: CASSLDKQYF.

The V gene is TRBV18, the J gene TRBJ2-1; maybe TRBD2 (5 bases). Germline lookup yields CDR1 KGHSH and CDR2 LQKENI. Deletions cut 5 bases from V and 9 bases from J, with 17 bases between. The CDR3 is 14 amino acids. This CDR3 is CASSGSEGFGEQFF. Here the CDR3 DNA reads TGTGCCAGCTCAGGGTCTGAGGGTTTCGGTGAGCAGTTCTTC. Drawing the rest from reference TRBV18 and TRBJ2-1, the complete variable domain is NAGVMQNPRHLVRRRGQEARLRCSPMKGHSHVYWYRQLPEEGLKFMVYLQKENIIDESGMPKERFSAEFPKEGPSILRIQQVVRGDSAAYFCASSGSEGFGEQFFGPGTRLTVL.

The chain employs TRBV6-2 or TRBV6-3 and TRBJ2-1, with TRBD2 matching 9 bases. Germline V CDR1 and CDR2: MNHEY, SVGEGT. This CDR3 contains 18 residues. V trimming: 2 bases; J trimming: 9 bases; junction bases outside the gene matches: 17. The CDR3 DNA is TGTGCCAGCAGTTACCGCTCTTGGCGGGGGGGCCTTAGCGGTGAGCAGTTCTTC. It specifies CASSYRSWRGGLSGEQFF.

This clonotype was detected only a few times. The rearrangement joins TRBV18 to TRBJ1-1; no clear D. Trimming removed 2 bases from V and 4 bases from J, with 11 bases in between. Germline CDR1 and CDR2: KGHSH and LQKENI. CDR3 size: 14 residues. DNA for the CDR3: TGTGCCAGCTCACCAAAGGGTGGGAGCACTGAAGCTTTCTTT. It codes for CASSPKGGSTEAFF. The full variable domain, its missing parts supplied by reference TRBV18 and TRBJ1-1, is NAGVMQNPRHLVRRRGQEARLRCSPMKGHSHVYWYRQLPEEGLKFMVYLQKENIIDESGMPKERFSAEFPKEGPSILRIQQVVRGDSAAYFCASSPKGGSTEAFFGQGTRLTVV.

This rearrangement joins TRBV25-1 to TRBJ2-7; D ambiguous. Trimming cost V 5 bases and J 5 bases, with 1 base left between them. This CDR3 comprises 9 residues. Germline assignment: CDR1 MGHDK and CDR2 SYGVNS. In nucleotides, the CDR3 is TGTGCCAGCAGTAACGAGCAGTACTTC. Protein product: CASSNEQYF.

This clonotype came up a few times. This rearrangement joins TRBV29-1 to TRBJ1-1, with TRBD1 matching over 7 bases. Germline-derived CDR1 and CDR2 are SQVTM and ANQGSEA. J was trimmed by 4 bases and V by 3 bases; bases with no gene match: 2. This CDR3 contains 12 residues. The CDR3 nucleotides are TGCAGCGTTGATCCAGGGGGCACTGAAGCTTTCTTT. This sequence encodes CSVDPGGTEAFF.

The chain uses TRBV29-1 and TRBJ2-7, with 10 bases aligning to TRBD1. The V gene's germline CDR1 is SQVTM and CDR2 ANQGSEA. Trimming removed 4 bases from V and 3 bases from J; junction bases left unmatched: 3. The CDR3 is 13 amino acids. The DNA for the CDR3 is TGCAGCGTTGGACAGGGGGCGAACTACGAGCAGTACTTC. This encodes CSVGQGANYEQYF.

Only a few counts were recorded for this clonotype. This chain joins TRBV5-1 and TRBJ2-7; TRBD2 matches at 7 bases. The length of the CDR3 is 13 residues. Per germline, CDR1 SGHRS and CDR2 YFSETQ. Unmatched junction bases numbered 5, after V lost 1 base and J lost 7 bases. CDR3 in amino acids: CASSLRTAGEQYF. Written as DNA, the CDR3 is TGCGCCAGCAGCTTGCGAACAGCGGGGGAGCAGTACTTC.

This clonotype was counted many times. The chain combines TRBV7-2 with TRBJ2-7, with 7 bases fitting TRBD1. CDR3 length equals 13 residues. The junction had 3 bases not matched to a gene; V was cut back by 4 bases and J by 3 bases. Germline assignment: CDR1 SGHTA and CDR2 FQGNSA. Here the CDR3 DNA reads TGTGCCAGCAGCTACGACAGGGACTACGAGCAGTACTTC. Amino acid sequence: CASSYDRDYEQYF.

The V call is TRBV18, the J call TRBJ2-7; D perhaps matches TRBD1 (5 bases). V lost 5 bases to trimming and J lost 4 bases, with 9 bases between them. The V gene's germline CDR1 is KGHSH and CDR2 LQKENI. This CDR3 has 12 residues. In DNA, the CDR3 is TGTGCCAGCTCATATGACAGTTACGAGCAGTACTTC. Translated, it gives CASSYDSYEQYF.

This sequence joins TRBV4-3 and TRBJ2-5, with 10 bases lining up with TRBD2. With 0 bases clipped from V and 4 bases from J, the junction kept 5 bases outside the gene matches. From germline, CDR1 is LGHNA and CDR2 YSLEER. The CDR3 sequence is 16 residues long. The CDR3 protein is CASSQEGAGGRETQYF. The CDR3 DNA reads as TGCGCCAGCAGCCAAGAAGGAGCGGGAGGGAGAGAGACCCAGTACTTC.

The sample holds a few counts of this clonotype. The chain recombines TRBV6-1 with TRBJ2-1, with 11 positions matching TRBD1. CDR3 size: 15 residues. Trimming took 10 bases from V and 6 from J; bases not matched to a gene: 11. Per the germline V gene, CDR1 is MNHNS and CDR2 is SASEGT. CDR3 protein: CATRIGQGAFNEQFF. The DNA for the CDR3 is TGTGCCACCAGAATCGGACAGGGGGCGTTCAATGAGCAGTTCTTC.

This clonotype showed up just a few times. CDR3 amino acids: CSASGGTSPLNEQFF. The CDR3 nucleotides read TGCAGTGCTAGCGGGGGGACTAGTCCCCTCAATGAGCAGTTCTTC. This chain links TRBV20-1 with TRBJ2-1; 8 nucleotides agree with TRBD2. The CDR3 runs to 15 residues. The V gene end was trimmed by 3 bases and the J gene end by 6 bases; junction bases not matched to a gene: 10. Germline V CDR1 and CDR2: DFQATT, SNEGSKA (reference sequence).